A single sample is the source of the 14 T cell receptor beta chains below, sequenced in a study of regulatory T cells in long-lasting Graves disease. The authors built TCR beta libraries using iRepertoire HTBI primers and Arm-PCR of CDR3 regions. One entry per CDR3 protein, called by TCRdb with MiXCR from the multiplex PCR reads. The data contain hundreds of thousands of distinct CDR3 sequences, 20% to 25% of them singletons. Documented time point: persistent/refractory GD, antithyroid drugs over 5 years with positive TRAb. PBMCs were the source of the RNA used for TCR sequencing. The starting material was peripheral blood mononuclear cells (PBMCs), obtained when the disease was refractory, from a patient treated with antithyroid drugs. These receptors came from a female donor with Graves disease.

CDR3 sequence: CSVEEPGAYEQYF. DNA for the CDR3: TGCAGCGTTGAAGAACCAGGGGCCTACGAGCAGTACTTC. The chain recombines TRBV29-1 with TRBJ2-7, with D possibly being TRBD1 (6 bases). V lost 0 bases to trimming and J lost 2 bases, with 8 bases between them. Germline values: CDR1 SQVTM, CDR2 ANQGSEA. The CDR3 has 13 amino acids.

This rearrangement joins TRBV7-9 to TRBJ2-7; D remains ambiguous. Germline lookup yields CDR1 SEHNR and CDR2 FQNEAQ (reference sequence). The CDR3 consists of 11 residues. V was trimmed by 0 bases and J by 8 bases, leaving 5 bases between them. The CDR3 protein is CASSLAQQQYF. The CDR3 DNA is TGTGCCAGCAGCTTAGCTCAACAGCAGTACTTC.

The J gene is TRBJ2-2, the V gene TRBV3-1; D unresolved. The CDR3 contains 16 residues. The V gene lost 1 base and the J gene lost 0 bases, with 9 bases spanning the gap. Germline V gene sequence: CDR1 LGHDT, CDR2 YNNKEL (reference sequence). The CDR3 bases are TGTGCCAGCAGCCAAGCGGGCCGACCGAACACCGGGGAGCTGTTTTTT. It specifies CASSQAGRPNTGELFF. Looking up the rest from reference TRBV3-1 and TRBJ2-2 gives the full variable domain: DTAVSQTPKYLVTQMGNDKSIKCEQNLGHDTMYWYKQDSKKFLKIMFSYNNKELIINETVPNRFSPKSPDKAHLNLHINSLELGDSAVYFCASSQAGRPNTGELFFGEGSRLTVL.

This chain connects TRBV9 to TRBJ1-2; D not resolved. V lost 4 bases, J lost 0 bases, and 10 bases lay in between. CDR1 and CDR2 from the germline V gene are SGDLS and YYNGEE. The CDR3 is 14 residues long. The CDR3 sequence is CASSPGEPNYGYTF. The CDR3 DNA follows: TGTGCCAGCAGCCCCGGGGAGCCTAACTATGGCTACACCTTC.

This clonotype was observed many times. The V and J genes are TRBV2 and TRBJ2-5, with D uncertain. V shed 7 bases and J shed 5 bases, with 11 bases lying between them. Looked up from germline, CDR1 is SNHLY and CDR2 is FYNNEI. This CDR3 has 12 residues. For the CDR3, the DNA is TGTGCCAGCACCGAGTCGTCGGAGACCCAGTACTTC. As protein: CASTESSETQYF.

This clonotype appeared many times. The DNA of the CDR3 is TGTGCCAGCAGTCAGACAGGGCCAAGCTCCTACGAGCAGTACTTC. This encodes CASSQTGPSSYEQYF. This sequence joins TRBV6-1 and TRBJ2-7; TRBD1 matches 7 bases. The CDR3 consists of 15 residues. Germline V gene data show CDR1 as MNHNS and CDR2 as SASEGT. J gave up 0 bases and V 5 bases, and 7 bases lay outside the gene matches.

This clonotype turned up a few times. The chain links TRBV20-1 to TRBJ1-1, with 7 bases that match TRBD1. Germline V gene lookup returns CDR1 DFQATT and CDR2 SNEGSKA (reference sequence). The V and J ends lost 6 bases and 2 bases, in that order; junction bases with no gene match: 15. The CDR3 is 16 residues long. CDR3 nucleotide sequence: TGCAGTGCCACCGACAGGGTGGGTAGCGGAAACACTGAAGCTTTCTTT. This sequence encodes CSATDRVGSGNTEAFF.

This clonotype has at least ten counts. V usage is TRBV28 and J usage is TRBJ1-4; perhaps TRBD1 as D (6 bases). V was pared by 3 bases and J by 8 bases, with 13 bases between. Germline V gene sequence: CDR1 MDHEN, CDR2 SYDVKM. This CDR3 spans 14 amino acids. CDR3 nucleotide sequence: TGTGCCAGCAGTTTGGGGGCGCATTGGGAAAAACTGTTTTTT. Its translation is CASSLGAHWEKLFF.

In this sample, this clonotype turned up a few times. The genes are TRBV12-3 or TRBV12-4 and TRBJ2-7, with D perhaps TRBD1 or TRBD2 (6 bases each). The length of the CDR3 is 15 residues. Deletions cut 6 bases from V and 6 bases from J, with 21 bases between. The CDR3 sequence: CASSQTLGGLLEQYF. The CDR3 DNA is TGTGCCAGCAGCCAGACTCTGGGGGGCCTCCTCGAGCAGTACTTC.

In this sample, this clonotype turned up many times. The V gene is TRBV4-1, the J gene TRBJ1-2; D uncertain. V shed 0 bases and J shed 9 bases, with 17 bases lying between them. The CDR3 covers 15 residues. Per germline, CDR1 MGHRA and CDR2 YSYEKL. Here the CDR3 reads CASSQEGGKVDSYTF. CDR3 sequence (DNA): TGCGCCAGCAGCCAAGAAGGCGGCAAAGTGGATAGCTACACCTTC.

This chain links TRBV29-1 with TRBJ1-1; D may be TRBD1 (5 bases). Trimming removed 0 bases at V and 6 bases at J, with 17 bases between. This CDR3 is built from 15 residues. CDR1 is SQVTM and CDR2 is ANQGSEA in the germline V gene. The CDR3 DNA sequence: TGCAGCGTTGAAGATTTTGTTAGGGGTTTCTCTGAAGCTTTCTTT. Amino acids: CSVEDFVRGFSEAFF. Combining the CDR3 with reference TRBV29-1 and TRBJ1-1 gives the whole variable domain SAVISQKPSRDICQRGTSLTIQCQVDSQVTMMFWYRQQPGQSLTLIATANQGSEATYESGFVIDKFPISRPNLTFSTLTVSNMSPEDSSIYLCSVEDFVRGFSEAFFGQGTRLTVV.

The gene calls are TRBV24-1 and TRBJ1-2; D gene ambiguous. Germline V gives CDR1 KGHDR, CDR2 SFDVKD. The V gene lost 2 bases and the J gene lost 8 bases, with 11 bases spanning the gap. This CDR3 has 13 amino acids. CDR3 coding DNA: TGTGCCACCAGTGATTCGACTGACTTAGGCTACACCTTC. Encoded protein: CATSDSTDLGYTF.

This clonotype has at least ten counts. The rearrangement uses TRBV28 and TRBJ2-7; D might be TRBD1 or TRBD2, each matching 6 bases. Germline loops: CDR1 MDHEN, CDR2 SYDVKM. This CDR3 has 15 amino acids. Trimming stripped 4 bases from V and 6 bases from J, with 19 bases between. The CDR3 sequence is CASSSWGRGGGEQYF. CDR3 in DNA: TGTGCCAGCAGTTCCTGGGGCAGGGGAGGTGGCGAGCAGTACTTC.

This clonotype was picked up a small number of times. The CDR3 DNA follows: TGCAGCGTTGATGGACAGGGGGCCGGGGAGCTGTTTTTT. Amino acid sequence: CSVDGQGAGELFF. The V gene is TRBV29-1, the J gene TRBJ2-2; 10 bases agree with TRBD1. V was clipped by 3 bases and J by 6 bases; unmatched bases: 1. Germline V gene sequence: CDR1 SQVTM, CDR2 ANQGSEA. This CDR3 is built from 13 residues.